This TCR beta chain appears in the sequencing data of a study of CD8 T cells in ankylosing spondylitis (dated by TCRdb to 2015 to 2018). In terms of the full investigation: To find TCR variants linked to disease, the study profiled T cell receptor beta repertoires in ankylosing spondylitis patients and healthy donors. Peripheral blood was sampled, and synovial fluid was also collected from ankylosing spondylitis patients. In total, the full study cohort was made up of nearly 110 healthy donors and approximately 24 ankylosing spondylitis patients. Results and caveats for the whole study, not just this receptor: According to the report, matched synovial fluid samples from ankylosing spondylitis patients were significantly enriched for the disease-linked clones. The disease-linked clones showed a CD8+ phenotype and occurred at relatively low frequencies in peripheral blood. Some motif variants had previously been reported in the synovial fluid and blood of reactive arthritis patients, which suggests shared mechanisms of disease initiation. Blood from ankylosing spondylitis patients appeared to be characterized by a TCR beta motif composed of about eight highly homologous amino acid variants.

Via the germline V gene, CDR1 is SNHLY and CDR2 FYNNEI. Germline trimming: 0 bases from V, 2 bases from J; junction bases outside gene matches: 7. The CDR3 starts with the cysteine, ends with the phenylalanine, and has 18 residues. Of the read, only the CDR3 DNA is kept; its 54 bases are in frame from base 1. This clonotype was seen only a few times. This receptor's antigen is unknown. No much larger clone exists at a distance of one base, and base qualities are not known. The sequencer was an Illumina HiSeq 2500. Quantitative 5'-RACE with molecular barcodes was the method used to prepare the TCR beta libraries. The paper's data handling went like this. A new computational method based on a probabilistic model of VDJ rearrangement was used to identify disease-linked TCR variants. TCRdb passed the public sequencing reads through fastp at Q25 and MiXCR, retaining productive beta sequences. A single entry per CDR3 protein holds the most common genes and DNA from its merged rows. It is TCRdb's table, rather than the study itself, that gives the V and J calls and clone size. For this sample there are over 700,000 distinct CDR3 sequences; roughly 19% appear just once. Of the sample, around 20% is held by the ten largest clones.

The chain is encoded by TRBV2 joined to TRBJ2-7; a stretch of 13 junction bases matches TRBD2. This sequence originates from a male donor with ankylosing spondylitis. Sequencing was performed on blood, either unsorted or a sorted T cell fraction (not recorded which). CDR3 region: CASSEASPTSGRAYEQYF. The bases read TGTGCCAGCAGTGAAGCAAGCCCAACTAGCGGGAGGGCCTACGAGCAGTACTTC.